This T cell receptor beta chain was captured by sequencing in a study of neurological immune-mediated disorders. Study-level points and caveats: Private repertoires in all groups were suggested, as expanded clones shared no CDR3 amino acid sequences across subjects.

Maryland, USA blood bank volunteers served as healthy controls. Preparation of the unsorted libraries drew on 2 million PBMCs stored at -80 C. Germline assignment: CDR1 SGHNT and CDR2 YYREEE (reference sequence). This CDR3 is 14 amino acids long. After removal of 1 base from V and 6 bases from J, the junction contained 3 bases not matched to a gene. In this sample, this clonotype turned up a few times. What it binds is unknown. Over 160 million TCR-beta sequences (from 15-18 subjects) were yielded by each sequencing run. TCRdb reprocessed the 5' RACE reads with MiXCR, giving one entry per CDR3 protein. The sample lists over 25,000 distinct CDR3 sequences, around an eighth occurring once.

Sequenced sample: PBMCs. V gene TRBV5-4 combines with J gene TRBJ1-2, with 10 bases matching TRBD1. This TCR was recovered from a woman aged 55-70 years in good health. The CDR3 DNA sequence: TGTGCCAGCAGCTTGACCGGGACAGGGGATGGCTACACCTTC. It specifies CASSLTGTGDGYTF.